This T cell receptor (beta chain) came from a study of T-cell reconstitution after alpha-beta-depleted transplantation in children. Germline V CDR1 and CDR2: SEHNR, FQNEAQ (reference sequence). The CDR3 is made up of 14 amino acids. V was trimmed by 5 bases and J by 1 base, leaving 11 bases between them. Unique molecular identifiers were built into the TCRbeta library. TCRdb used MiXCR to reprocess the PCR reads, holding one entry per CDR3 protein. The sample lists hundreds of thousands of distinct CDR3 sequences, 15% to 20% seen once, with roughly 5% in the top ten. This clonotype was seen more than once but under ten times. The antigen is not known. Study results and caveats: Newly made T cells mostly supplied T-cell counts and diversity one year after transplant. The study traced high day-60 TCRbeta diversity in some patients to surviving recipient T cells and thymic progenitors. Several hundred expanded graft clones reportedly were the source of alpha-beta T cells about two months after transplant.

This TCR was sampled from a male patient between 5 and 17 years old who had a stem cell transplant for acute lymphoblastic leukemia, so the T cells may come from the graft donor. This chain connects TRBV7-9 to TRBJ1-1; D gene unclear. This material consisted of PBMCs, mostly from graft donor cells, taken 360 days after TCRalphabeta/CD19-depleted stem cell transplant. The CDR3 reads CASSPTPANTEAFF. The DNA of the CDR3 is TGTGCCAGCAGCCCGACACCAGCGAACACTGAAGCTTTCTTT.